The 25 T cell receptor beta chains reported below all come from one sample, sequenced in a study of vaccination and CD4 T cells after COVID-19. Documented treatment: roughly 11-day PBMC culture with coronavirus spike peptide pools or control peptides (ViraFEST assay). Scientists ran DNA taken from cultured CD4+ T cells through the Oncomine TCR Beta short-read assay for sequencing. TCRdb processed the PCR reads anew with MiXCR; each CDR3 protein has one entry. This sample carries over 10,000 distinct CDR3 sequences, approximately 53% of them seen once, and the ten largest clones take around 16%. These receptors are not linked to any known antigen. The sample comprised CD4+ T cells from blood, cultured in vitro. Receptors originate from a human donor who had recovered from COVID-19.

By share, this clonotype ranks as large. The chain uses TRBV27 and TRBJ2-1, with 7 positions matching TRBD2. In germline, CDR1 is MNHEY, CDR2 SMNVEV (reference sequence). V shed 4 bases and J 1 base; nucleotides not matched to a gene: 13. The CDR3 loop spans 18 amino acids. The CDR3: CASSSNSDTSASYNEQFF. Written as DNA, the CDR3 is TGTGCCAGCAGTTCAAATAGTGATACTAGCGCGTCCTACAATGAGCAGTTCTTC.

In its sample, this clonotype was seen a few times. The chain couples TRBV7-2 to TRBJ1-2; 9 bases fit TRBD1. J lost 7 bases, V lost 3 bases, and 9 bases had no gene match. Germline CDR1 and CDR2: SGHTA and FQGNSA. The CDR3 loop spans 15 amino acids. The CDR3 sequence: CASSLYTGGPVGYTF. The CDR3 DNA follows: TGTGCCAGCAGCTTGTATACAGGGGGCCCCGTTGGCTACACCTTC. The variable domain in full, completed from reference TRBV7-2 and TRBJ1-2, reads GAGVSQSPSNKVTEKGKDVELRCDPISGHTALYWYRQSLGQGLEFLIYFQGNSAPDKSGLPSDRFSAERTGGSVSTLTIQRTQQEDSAVYLCASSLYTGGPVGYTFGSGTRLTVV.

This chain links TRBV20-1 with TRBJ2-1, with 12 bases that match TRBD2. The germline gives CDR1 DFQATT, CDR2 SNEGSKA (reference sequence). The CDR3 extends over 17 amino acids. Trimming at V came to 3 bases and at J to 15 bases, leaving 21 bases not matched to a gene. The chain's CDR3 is CSARTSGRASDEMRAFF. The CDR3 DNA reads TGCAGTGCTAGGACTAGCGGGAGAGCCTCCGACGAAATGAGAGCGTTCTTC.

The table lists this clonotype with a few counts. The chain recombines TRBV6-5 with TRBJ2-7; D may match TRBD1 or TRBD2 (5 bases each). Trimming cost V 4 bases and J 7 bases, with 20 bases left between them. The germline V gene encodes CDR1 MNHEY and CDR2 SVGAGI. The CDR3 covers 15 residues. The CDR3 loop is CASSFRDGSFSEQYF. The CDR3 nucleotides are TGTGCCAGCAGTTTCCGGGACGGCTCGTTTTCGGAGCAGTACTTC.

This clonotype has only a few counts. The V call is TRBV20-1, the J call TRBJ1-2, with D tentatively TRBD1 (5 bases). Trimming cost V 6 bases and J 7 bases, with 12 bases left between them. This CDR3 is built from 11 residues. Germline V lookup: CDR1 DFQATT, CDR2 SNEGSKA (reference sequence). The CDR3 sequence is CSAGGFAGYTF. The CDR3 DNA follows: TGCAGTGCGGGGGGGTTCGCTGGCTACACCTTC.

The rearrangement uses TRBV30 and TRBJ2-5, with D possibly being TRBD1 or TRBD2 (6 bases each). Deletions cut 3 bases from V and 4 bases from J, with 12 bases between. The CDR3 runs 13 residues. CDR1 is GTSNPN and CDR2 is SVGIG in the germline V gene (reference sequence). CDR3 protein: CAWRRGARETQYF. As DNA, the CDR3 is TGTGCCTGGAGGAGGGGGGCGAGAGAGACCCAGTACTTC.

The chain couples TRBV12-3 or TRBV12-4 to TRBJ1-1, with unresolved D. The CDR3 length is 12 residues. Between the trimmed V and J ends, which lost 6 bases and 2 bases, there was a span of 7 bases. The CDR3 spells CASRQLNTEAFF. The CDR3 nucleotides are TGTGCCAGCAGACAATTAAACACTGAAGCTTTCTTT.

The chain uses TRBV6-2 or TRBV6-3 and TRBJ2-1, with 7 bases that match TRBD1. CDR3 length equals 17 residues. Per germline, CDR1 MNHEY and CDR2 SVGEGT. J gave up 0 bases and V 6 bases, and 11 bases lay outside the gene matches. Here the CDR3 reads CASSRRDSMSSYNEQFF. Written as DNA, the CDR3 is TGTGCCAGCAGCCGCAGGGACAGCATGAGCTCCTACAATGAGCAGTTCTTC.

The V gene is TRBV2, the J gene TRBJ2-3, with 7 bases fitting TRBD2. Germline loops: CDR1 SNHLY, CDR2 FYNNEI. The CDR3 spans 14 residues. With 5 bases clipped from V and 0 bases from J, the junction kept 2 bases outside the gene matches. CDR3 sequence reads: CASSYSGSTDTQYF. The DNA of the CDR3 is TGTGCCAGCAGTTATAGCGGGAGCACAGATACGCAGTATTTT.

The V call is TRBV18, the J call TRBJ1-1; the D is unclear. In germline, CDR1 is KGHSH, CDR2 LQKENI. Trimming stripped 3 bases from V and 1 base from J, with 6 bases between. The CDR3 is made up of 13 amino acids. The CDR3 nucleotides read TGTGCCAGCTCACCGTACAGGAACACTGAAGCTTTCTTT. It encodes CASSPYRNTEAFF.

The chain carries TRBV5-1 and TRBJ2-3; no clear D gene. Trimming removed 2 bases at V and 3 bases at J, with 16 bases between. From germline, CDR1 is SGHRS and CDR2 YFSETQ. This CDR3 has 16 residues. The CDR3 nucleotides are TGCGCCAGCAGCTTAGGCAGCTCCCCTTATACAGATACGCAGTATTTT. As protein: CASSLGSSPYTDTQYF.

The CDR3 DNA reads as TGCAGTGCTAGACCGGGGACCTACACCGGGGAGCTGTTTTTT. It encodes CSARPGTYTGELFF. The genes are TRBV20-1 and TRBJ2-2; the D call may be TRBD1 or TRBD2 (5 bases each). The CDR3 is 14 amino acids. CDR1 DFQATT and CDR2 SNEGSKA come from the germline V gene (reference sequence). Between the trimmed V and J ends, which lost 2 bases and 3 bases, there was a span of 10 bases.

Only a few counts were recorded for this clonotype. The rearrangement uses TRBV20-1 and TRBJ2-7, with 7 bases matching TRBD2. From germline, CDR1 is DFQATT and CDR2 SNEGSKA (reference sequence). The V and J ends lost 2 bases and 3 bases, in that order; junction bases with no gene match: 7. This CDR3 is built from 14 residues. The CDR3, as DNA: TGCAGTGCTAGACCTTTCTCGGGAGGCTACGAGCAGTACTTC. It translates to CSARPFSGGYEQYF.

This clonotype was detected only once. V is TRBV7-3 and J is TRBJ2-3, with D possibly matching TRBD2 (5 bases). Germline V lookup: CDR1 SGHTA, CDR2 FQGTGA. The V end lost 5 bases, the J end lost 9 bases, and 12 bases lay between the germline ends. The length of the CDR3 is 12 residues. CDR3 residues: CASSRGSGTQYF. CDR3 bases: TGTGCCAGCAGCCGCGGATCGGGGACGCAGTATTTT.

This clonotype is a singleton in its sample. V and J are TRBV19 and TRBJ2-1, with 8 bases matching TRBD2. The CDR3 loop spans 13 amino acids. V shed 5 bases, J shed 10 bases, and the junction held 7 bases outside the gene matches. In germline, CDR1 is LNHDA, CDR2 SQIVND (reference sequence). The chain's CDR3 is CASSGREGREQFF. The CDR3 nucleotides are TGTGCCAGTAGTGGACGGGAGGGCCGAGAGCAGTTCTTC.

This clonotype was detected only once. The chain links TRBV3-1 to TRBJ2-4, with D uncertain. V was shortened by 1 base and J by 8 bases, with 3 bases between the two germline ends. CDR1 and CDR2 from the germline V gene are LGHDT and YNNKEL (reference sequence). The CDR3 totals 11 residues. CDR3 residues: CASSQAYIQYF. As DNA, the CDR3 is TGTGCCAGCAGCCAAGCTTACATTCAGTACTTC.

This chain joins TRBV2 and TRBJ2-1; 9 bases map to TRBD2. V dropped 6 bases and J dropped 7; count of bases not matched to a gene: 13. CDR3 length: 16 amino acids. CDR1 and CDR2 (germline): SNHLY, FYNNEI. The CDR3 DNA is TGTGCCAGCAGCACCGTTTTTAGCGGGAGCCTTAATGAGCAGTTCTTC. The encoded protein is CASSTVFSGSLNEQFF.

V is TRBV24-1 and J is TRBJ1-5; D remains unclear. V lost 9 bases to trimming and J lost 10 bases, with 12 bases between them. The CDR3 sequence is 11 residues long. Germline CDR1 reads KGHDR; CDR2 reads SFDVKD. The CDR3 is CATFVGDPQHF. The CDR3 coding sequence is TGTGCCACCTTTGTAGGAGACCCCCAGCATTTT.

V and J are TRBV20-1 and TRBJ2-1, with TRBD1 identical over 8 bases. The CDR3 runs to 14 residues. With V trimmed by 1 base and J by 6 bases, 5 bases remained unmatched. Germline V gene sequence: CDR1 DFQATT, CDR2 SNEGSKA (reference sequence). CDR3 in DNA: TGCAGTGCTAGAGTTGGTACAGGGGGCAATGAGCAGTTCTTC. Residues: CSARVGTGGNEQFF.

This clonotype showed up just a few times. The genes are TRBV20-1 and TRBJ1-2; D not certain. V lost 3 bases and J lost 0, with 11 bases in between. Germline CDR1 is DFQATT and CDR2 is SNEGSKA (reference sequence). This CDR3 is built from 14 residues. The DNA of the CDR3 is TGCAGTGCTAGGCGAAGGGCAGCTAACTATGGCTACACCTTC. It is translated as CSARRRAANYGYTF.

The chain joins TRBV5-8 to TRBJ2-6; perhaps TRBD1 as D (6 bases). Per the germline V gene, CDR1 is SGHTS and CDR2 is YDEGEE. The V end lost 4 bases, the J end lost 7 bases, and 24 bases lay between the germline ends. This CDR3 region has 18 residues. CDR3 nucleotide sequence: TGTGCCAGCAGCCCATGGGGGCCCCCGAGGGCGAACGCCAACGTCCTGACTTTC. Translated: CASSPWGPPRANANVLTF.

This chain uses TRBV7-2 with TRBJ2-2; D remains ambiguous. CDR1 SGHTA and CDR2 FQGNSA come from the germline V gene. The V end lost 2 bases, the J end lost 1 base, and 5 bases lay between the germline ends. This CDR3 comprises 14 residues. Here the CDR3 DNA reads TGTGCCAGCAGCTTAACGGGGAACACCGGGGAGCTGTTTTTT. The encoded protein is CASSLTGNTGELFF.

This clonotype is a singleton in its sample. The CDR3 protein is CASSDWGQGGRDTQYF. CDR3 nucleotide sequence: TGTGCCAGCAGTGACTGGGGACAAGGTGGCCGAGATACGCAGTATTTT. The chain joins TRBV6-1 to TRBJ2-3, with D possibly being TRBD1 (6 bases). The CDR3 sequence is 16 residues long. V lost 3 bases and J lost 5, with 18 bases in between. Germline V gene sequence: CDR1 MNHNS, CDR2 SASEGT.

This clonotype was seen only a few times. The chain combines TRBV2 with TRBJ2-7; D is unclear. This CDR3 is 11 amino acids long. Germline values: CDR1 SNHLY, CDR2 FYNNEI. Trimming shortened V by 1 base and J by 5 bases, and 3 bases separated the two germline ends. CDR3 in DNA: TGTGCCAGCAGTGAAGGGCACGAGCAGTACTTC. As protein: CASSEGHEQYF.

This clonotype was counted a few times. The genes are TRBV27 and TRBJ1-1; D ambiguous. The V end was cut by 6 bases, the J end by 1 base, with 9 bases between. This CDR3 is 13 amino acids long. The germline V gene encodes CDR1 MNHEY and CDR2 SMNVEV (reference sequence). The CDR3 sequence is CASRSRENTEAFF. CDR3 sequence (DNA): TGTGCCAGCAGATCTAGGGAGAACACTGAAGCTTTCTTT.